A single sample gave rise to the 17 T cell receptor beta chains below, sequenced in a study of brain T cells in children with intractable seizures. TCRdb keeps only in-frame clones here, not all; method: immunoSEQ multiplex PCR. The repertoire holds hundreds of thousands of clones, with more than 85% as singletons. Sample time point: blood from clinic visit 5 months post-surgery; TSC patient then seizure free. The sequences come from peripheral blood, collected 4 to 5 months after surgery. These receptor sequences come from a boy younger than two with tuberous sclerosis and intractable seizures.

CDR3 in DNA: TGTGCCAGCTCACCCCTCCGCCGGGACAGAGAAGCTTTCTTT. Its translation is CASSPLRRDREAFF. The V call is TRBV18, the J call TRBJ1-1; 7 bases agree with TRBD1. The CDR3 has 14 amino acids. V shed 3 bases and J 8 bases; nucleotides not matched to a gene: 9. Per the germline V gene, CDR1 is KGHSH and CDR2 is LQKENI.

The CDR3 sequence is CATSRGQREFEQYF. The CDR3 region has the DNA TGTGCCACCAGCAGAGGACAGCGGGAGTTCGAGCAGTACTTC. V gene TRBV15 combines with J gene TRBJ2-7; 8 bases agree with TRBD2. Germline CDR1 is LNHNV and CDR2 is YYDKDF (reference sequence). The CDR3 contains 14 residues. V lost 1 base and J lost 6; bases outside the gene matches: 5.

The rearrangement links TRBV12-3 or TRBV12-4 to TRBJ2-1, with 8 bases identical to TRBD2. This CDR3 is 12 amino acids long. The trim removed 2 bases at V and 16 bases at J, leaving 7 bases unmatched. For the CDR3, the DNA is TGTGCCAGCAGTTTAAGGGCGGGAGGTGATTTCTTC. Residues: CASSLRAGGDFF.

The chain recombines TRBV9 with TRBJ2-5; TRBD2 agrees at 12 bases. Germline values: CDR1 SGDLS, CDR2 YYNGEE. This CDR3 is built from 16 residues. The J segment lost 4 bases and the V segment lost 4 bases, leaving 8 bases of the junction unmatched. The DNA of the CDR3 is TGTGCCAGCAGCCTGCGGACTAGCGGGGATCCAGAGACCCAGTACTTC. The encoded protein is CASSLRTSGDPETQYF.

The chain recombines TRBV6-5 with TRBJ1-6; the D gene is possibly TRBD1 (6 bases). CDR1 MNHEY and CDR2 SVGAGI come from the germline V gene. The ends were cut back, 7 bases at V and 10 bases at J, with 17 bases in the middle. The CDR3 has 14 amino acids. The DNA of the CDR3 is TGTGCCAGCACGGGAGAACAGGGTAACTCACCCCTCCACTTT. It specifies CASTGEQGNSPLHF.

CDR3 nucleotides: TGTGCCACGGGGACAGGGAGCTCTGGAAACACCATATATTTT. Translation: CATGTGSSGNTIYF. The chain is built from TRBV6-5 and TRBJ1-3, with 9 positions matching TRBD1. Losses at the gene ends were 10 bases for V and 0 bases for J; bases not matched to a gene: 4. The CDR3 extends over 14 amino acids. Germline-derived CDR1 and CDR2 are MNHEY and SVGAGI.

The rearrangement links TRBV5-5 to TRBJ2-3; D unclear. Germline assignment: CDR1 SGHKS and CDR2 YYEKEE (reference sequence). The CDR3 is made up of 14 amino acids. V was shortened by 4 bases and J by 2 bases, with 11 bases between the two germline ends. The CDR3 coding sequence is TGTGCCAGCAGCACCGGCCAGTTCACAGATACGCAGTATTTT. Translated: CASSTGQFTDTQYF.

The rearrangement links TRBV5-1 to TRBJ2-3, with no clear D. The CDR3 is made up of 16 amino acids. The V gene lost 1 base and the J gene lost 0 bases, with 12 bases spanning the gap. Germline loops: CDR1 SGHRS, CDR2 YFSETQ. CDR3: CASSLSVPTSTDTQYF. Here the CDR3 DNA reads TGCGCCAGCAGCTTGTCAGTACCCACTAGCACAGATACGCAGTATTTT.

The chain has TRBV7-3 and TRBJ2-2, with 7 bases matching TRBD2. The CDR3 runs 15 residues. V shed 1 base, J shed 5 bases, and the junction held 4 bases outside the gene matches. Germline assignment: CDR1 SGHTA and CDR2 FQGTGA. The CDR3 sequence: CASSLKGLPTGELFF. For the CDR3, the DNA is TGTGCCAGCAGCTTAAAGGGACTACCTACCGGGGAGCTGTTTTTT. Using reference TRBV7-3 and TRBJ2-2 for the parts outside the CDR3, the full variable domain is GAGVSQTPSNKVTEKGKYVELRCDPISGHTALYWYRQSLGQGPEFLIYFQGTGAADDSGLPNDRFFAVRPEGSVSTLKIQRTERGDSAVYLCASSLKGLPTGELFFGEGSRLTVL.

The chain is built from TRBV4-1 and TRBJ2-5; tentatively, D is TRBD2 (7 bases). Germline CDR1 and CDR2: MGHRA and YSYEKL. V lost 1 base, J lost 5 bases, and 17 bases lay in between. This CDR3 comprises 16 residues. DNA of the CDR3: TGCGCCAGCAGCCAAGTAGGGGGGGACCCCTCGGAGACCCAGTACTTC. Translated, it gives CASSQVGGDPSETQYF.

V gene TRBV9 combines with J gene TRBJ2-7, with TRBD1 matching 9 bases. V trimming: 1 base; J trimming: 3 bases; junction bases outside the gene matches: 11. Germline CDR1 SGDLS, CDR2 YYNGEE. The CDR3 covers 17 residues. CDR3 sequence (DNA): TGTGCCAGCAGCGTACCGGGACAGGGTAGCCCATTCTACGAGCAGTACTTC. It yields the protein CASSVPGQGSPFYEQYF.

This clone was observed a single time. The chain employs TRBV7-2 and TRBJ1-1, with D possibly being TRBD1 (6 bases). Germline CDR1 and CDR2: SGHTA and FQGNSA. V was cut by 7 bases and J by 3 bases, with 18 bases left in between. The length of the CDR3 is 15 residues. Here the CDR3 reads CASTPGGAGDTEAFF. Written as DNA, the CDR3 is TGTGCCAGCACCCCGGGGGGGGCGGGGGACACTGAAGCTTTCTTT.

The chain employs TRBV28 and TRBJ2-6; 12 bases are a match to TRBD1. V shed 4 bases and J 4 bases; nucleotides not matched to a gene: 8. This CDR3 is 18 amino acids long. CDR1 and CDR2 (germline): MDHEN, SYDVKM. CDR3 sequence (DNA): TGTGCCAGCAGTTCTGGGGACAGGGGGCTCCGAGGGGCCAACGTCCTGACTTTC. Protein product: CASSSGDRGLRGANVLTF.

The rearrangement links TRBV5-6 to TRBJ2-7, with 9 bases matching TRBD2. V lost 0 bases to trimming and J lost 2 bases; unmatched junction nucleotides: 9. CDR3 length equals 17 residues. The germline V gene has CDR1 SGHDT and CDR2 YYEEEE. CDR3 DNA: TGTGCCAGCAGCTTGGCCCGAGCTAGCGGGACAGCCTACGAGCAGTACTTC. Protein sequence: CASSLARASGTAYEQYF.

The V call is TRBV18, the J call TRBJ1-1; the match to TRBD1 covers 7 bases. The trim removed 2 bases at V and 0 bases at J, leaving 6 bases unmatched. This CDR3 has 16 amino acids. The germline V gene has CDR1 KGHSH and CDR2 LQKENI. CDR3 bases: TGTGCCAGCTCACCAAATGCGGGGACAGTGAACACTGAAGCTTTCTTT. The encoded protein is CASSPNAGTVNTEAFF.

A single count supports this clone. The chain has TRBV14 and TRBJ2-1; 13 bases line up with TRBD2. Germline lookup yields CDR1 SGHDN and CDR2 FVKESK. The CDR3 has 19 amino acids. Unmatched junction bases numbered 16, after V lost 3 bases and J lost 8 bases. CDR3 sequence (DNA): TGTGCCAGCAGCCAGTGGACTAGCGGGAGTTCGACGGTACCGTATGAGCAGTTCTTC. As protein: CASSQWTSGSSTVPYEQFF.

The chain couples TRBV7-2 to TRBJ2-3, with 13 bases fitting TRBD2. The V segment lost 5 bases and the J segment 4 bases; nucleotides outside the gene matches: 3. This CDR3 has 15 residues. CDR1 and CDR2 (germline): SGHTA, FQGNSA. The CDR3 loop reads CASSKGLAGADTQYF. The CDR3 DNA reads as TGTGCCAGCAGCAAAGGACTAGCGGGAGCAGATACGCAGTATTTT.